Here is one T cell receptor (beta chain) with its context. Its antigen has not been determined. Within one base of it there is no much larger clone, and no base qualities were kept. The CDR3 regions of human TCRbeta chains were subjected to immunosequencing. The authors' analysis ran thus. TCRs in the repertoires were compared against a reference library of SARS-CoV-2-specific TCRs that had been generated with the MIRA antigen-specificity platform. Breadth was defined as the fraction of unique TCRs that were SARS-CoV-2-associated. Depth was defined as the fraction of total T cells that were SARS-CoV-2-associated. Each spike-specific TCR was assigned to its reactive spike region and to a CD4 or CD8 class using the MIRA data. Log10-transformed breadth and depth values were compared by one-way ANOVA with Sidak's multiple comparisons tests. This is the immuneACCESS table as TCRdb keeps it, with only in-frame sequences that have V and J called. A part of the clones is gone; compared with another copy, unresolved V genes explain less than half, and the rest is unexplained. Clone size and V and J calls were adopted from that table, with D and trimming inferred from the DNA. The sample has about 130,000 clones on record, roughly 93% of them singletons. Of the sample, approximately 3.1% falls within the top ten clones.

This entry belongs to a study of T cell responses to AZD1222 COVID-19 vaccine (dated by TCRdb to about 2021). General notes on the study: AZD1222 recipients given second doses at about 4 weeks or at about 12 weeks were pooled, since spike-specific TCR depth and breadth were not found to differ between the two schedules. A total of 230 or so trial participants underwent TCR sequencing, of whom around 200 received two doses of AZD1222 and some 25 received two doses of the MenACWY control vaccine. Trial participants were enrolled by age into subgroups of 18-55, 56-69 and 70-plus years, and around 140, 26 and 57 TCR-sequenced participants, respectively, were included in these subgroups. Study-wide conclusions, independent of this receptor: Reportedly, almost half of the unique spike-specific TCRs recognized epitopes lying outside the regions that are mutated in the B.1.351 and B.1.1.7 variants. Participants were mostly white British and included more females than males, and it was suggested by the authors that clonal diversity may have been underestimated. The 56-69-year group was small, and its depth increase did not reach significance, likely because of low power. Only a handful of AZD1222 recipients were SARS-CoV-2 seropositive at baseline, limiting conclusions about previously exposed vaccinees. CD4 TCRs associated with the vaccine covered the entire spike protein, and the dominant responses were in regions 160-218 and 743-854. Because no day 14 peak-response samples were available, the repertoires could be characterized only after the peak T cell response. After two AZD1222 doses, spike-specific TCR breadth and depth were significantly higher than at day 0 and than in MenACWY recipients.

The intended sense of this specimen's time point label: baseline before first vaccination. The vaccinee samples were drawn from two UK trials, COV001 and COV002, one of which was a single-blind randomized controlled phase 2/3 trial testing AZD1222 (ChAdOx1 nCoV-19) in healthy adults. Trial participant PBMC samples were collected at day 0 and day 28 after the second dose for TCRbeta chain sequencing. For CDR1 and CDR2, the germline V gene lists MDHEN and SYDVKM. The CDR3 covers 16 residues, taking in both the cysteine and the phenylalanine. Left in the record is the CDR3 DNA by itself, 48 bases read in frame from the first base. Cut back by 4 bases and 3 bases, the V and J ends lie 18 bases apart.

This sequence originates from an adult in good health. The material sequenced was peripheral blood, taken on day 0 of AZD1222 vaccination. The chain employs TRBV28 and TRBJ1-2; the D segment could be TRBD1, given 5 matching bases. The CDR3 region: CASSSPSERGHYGYTF. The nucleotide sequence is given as TGTGCCAGCAGTTCCCCAAGCGAACGGGGCCACTATGGCTACACCTTC.